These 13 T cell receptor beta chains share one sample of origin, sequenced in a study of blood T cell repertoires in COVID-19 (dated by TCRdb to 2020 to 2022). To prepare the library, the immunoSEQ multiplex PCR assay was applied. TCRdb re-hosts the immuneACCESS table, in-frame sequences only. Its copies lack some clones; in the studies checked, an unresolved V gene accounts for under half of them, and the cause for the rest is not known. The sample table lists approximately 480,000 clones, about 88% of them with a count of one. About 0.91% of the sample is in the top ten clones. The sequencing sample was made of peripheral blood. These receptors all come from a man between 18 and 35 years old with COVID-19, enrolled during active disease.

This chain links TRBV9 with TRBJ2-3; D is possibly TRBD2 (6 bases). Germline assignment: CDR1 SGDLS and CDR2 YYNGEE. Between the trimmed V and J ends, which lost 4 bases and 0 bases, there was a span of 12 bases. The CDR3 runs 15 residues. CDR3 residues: CASSPRGGSTDTQYF. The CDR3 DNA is TGTGCCAGCAGCCCTCGGGGAGGAAGCACAGATACGCAGTATTTT.

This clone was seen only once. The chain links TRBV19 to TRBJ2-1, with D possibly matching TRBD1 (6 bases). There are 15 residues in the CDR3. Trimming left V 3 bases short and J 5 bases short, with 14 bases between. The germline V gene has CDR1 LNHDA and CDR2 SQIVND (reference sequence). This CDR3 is CASSIRNRVNNEQFF. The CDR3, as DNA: TGTGCCAGTAGTATCAGAAACAGGGTAAACAATGAGCAGTTCTTC.

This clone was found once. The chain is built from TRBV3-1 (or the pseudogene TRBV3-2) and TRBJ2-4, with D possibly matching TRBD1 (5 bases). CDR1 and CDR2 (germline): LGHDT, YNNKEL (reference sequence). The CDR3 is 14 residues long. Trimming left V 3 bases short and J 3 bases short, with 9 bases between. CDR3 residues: CASSQTEDKNIQYF. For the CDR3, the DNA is TGTGCCAGCAGCCAGACAGAGGACAAAAACATTCAGTACTTC.

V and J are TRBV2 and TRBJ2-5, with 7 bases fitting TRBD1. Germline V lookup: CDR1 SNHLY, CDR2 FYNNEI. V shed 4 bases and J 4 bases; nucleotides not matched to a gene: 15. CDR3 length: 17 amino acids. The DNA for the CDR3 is TGTGCCAGCAGTGCGGAATTCACAGGGGTTTCGGGAGAGACCCAGTACTTC. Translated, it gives CASSAEFTGVSGETQYF.

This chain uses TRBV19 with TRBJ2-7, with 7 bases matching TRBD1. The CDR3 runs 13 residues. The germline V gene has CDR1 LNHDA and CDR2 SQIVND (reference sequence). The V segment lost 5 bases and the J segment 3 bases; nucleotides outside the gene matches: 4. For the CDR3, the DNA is TGTGCCAGTAGTGACCGGGACAGCTACGAGCAGTACTTC. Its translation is CASSDRDSYEQYF.

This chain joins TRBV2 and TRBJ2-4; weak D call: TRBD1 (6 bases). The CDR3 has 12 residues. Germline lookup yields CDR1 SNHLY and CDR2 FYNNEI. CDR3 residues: CTSEGDANIQYF. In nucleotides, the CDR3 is TGTACCTCCGAGGGGGACGCAAACATTCAGTACTTC. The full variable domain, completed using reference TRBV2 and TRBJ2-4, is EPEVTQTPSHQVTQMGQEVILRCVPISNHLYFYWYRQILGQKVEFLVSFYNNEISEKSEIFDDQFSVERPDGSNFTLKIRSTKLEDSAMYFCTSEGDANIQYFGAGTRLSVL.

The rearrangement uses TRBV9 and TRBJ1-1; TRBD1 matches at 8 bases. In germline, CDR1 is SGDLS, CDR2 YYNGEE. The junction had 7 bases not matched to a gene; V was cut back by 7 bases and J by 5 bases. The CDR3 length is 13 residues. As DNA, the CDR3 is TGTGCCAGCTCCCGGACAGGGAGGACTGAAGCTTTCTTT. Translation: CASSRTGRTEAFF.

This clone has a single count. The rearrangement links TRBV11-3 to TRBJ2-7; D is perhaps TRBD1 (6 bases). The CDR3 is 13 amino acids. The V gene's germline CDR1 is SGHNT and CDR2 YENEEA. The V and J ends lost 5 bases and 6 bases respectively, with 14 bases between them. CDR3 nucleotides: TGTGCCAGCAGCCGCCAACAGGGTGGCGAGCAGTACTTC. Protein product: CASSRQQGGEQYF.

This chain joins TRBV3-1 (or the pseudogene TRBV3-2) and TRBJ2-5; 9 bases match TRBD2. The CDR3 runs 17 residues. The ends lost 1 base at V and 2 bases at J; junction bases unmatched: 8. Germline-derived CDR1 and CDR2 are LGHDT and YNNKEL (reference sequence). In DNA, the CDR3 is TGTGCCAGCAGCCAAGGACTAGCGGTACTTGGGCAAGAGACCCAGTACTTC. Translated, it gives CASSQGLAVLGQETQYF.

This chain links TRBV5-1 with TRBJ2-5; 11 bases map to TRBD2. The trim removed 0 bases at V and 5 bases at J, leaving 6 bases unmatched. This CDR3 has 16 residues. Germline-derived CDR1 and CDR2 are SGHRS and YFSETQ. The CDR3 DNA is TGCGCCAGCAGCTTGGGTAGCGGGAGGGCCGGGGAGACCCAGTACTTC. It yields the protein CASSLGSGRAGETQYF.

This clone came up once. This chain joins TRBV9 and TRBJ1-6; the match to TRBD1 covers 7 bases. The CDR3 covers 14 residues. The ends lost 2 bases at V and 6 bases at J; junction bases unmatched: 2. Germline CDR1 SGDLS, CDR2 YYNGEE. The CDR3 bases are TGTGCCAGCAGCGTCGGGACAGCTAATTCACCCCTCCACTTT. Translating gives CASSVGTANSPLHF.

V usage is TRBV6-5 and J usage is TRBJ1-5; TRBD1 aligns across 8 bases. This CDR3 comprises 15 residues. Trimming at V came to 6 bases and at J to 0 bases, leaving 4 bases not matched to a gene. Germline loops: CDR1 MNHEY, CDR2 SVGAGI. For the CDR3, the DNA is TGTGCCAGCAGGACAGGGGTCCTTAGCAATCAGCCCCAGCATTTT. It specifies CASRTGVLSNQPQHF.

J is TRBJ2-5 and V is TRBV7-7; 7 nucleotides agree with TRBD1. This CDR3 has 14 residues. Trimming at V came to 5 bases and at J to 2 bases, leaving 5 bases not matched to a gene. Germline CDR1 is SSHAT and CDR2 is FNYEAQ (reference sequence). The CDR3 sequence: CASSPGTEQETQYF. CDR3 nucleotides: TGTGCCAGCAGCCCCGGGACAGAACAAGAGACCCAGTACTTC.